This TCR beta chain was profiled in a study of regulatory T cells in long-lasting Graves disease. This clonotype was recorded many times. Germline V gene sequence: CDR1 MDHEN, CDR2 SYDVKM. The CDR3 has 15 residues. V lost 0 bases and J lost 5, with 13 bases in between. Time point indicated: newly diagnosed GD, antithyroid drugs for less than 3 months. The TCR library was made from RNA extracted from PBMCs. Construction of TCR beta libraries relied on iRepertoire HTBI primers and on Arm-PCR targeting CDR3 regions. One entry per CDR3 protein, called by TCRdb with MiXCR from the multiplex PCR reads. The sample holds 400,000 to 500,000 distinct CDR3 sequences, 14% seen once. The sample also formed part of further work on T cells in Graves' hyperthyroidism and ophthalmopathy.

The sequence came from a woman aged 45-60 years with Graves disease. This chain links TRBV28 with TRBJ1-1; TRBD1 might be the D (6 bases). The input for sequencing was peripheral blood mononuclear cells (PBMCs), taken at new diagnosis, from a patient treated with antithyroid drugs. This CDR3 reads CASSLWTGVMTEAFF. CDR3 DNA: TGTGCCAGCAGTTTATGGACAGGAGTTATGACTGAAGCTTTCTTT. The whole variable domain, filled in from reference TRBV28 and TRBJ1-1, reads DVKVTQSSRYLVKRTGEKVFLECVQDMDHENMFWYRQDPGLGLRLIYFSYDVKMKEKGDIPEGYSVSREKKERFSLILESASTNQTSMYLCASSLWTGVMTEAFFGQGTRLTVV.